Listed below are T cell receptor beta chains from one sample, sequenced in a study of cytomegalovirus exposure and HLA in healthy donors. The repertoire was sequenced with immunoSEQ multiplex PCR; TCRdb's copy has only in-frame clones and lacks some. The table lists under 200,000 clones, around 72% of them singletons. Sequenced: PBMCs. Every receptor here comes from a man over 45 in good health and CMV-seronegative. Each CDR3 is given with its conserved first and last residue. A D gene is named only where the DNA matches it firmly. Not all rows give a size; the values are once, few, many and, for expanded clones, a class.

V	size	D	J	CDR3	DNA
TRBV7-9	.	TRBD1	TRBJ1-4	CASSFGTEREKLFF	TGTGCCAGCAGCTTCGGGACAGAACGCGAAAAACTGTTTTTT
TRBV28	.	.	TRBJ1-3	CASSPPGEGQNTIYF	TGTGCCAGCAGCCCCCCCGGGGAGGGTCAAAACACCATATATTTT
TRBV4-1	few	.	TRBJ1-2	CASSQGSRPNTF	TGCGCCAGCAGCCAAGGATCCCGTCCTAACACCTTC
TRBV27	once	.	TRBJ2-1	CASSFGTRYNEQFF	TGTGCCAGCAGTTTTGGGACACGCTACAATGAGCAGTTCTTC
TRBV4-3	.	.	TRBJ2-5	CASSLRQSQETQYF	TGCGCCAGCAGCCTAAGACAGAGCCAAGAGACCCAGTACTTC
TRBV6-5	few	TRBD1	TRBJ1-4	CASRRDRVKEKLFF	TGTGCCAGCAGACGGGACAGGGTTAAAGAAAAACTGTTTTTT
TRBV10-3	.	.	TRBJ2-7	CAIRPQGSSYEQYF	TGTGCCATCAGGCCACAGGGATCCTCCTACGAGCAGTACTTC
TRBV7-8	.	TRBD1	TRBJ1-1	CASSLPRTGEGGTEAFF	TGTGCCAGCAGCTTACCGAGGACAGGGGAGGGGGGCACTGAAGCTTTCTTT
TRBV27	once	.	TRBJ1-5	CASPIGRESNQPQHF	TGTGCCAGCCCGATTGGGAGGGAGAGCAATCAGCCCCAGCATTTT
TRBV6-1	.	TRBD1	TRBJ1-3	CASSDGQGINTIYF	TGTGCCAGCAGTGACGGACAGGGGATCAACACCATATATTTT
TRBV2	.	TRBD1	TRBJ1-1	CASSRQGAGNTEAFF	TGTGCCAGCAGTCGACAGGGGGCAGGGAACACTGAAGCTTTCTTT
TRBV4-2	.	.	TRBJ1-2	CASSQDYSGTNYGYTF	TGTGCCAGCAGCCAAGATTATTCAGGGACTAACTATGGCTACACCTTC
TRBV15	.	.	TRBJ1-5	CATLSGPNQPQHF	TGTGCCACCCTCTCAGGGCCAAATCAGCCCCAGCATTTT
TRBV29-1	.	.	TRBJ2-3	CSVDSGHTDTQYF	TGCAGCGTCGATAGCGGCCACACAGATACGCAGTATTTT
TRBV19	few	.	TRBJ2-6	CASSMRQSSGANVLTF	TGTGCCAGTAGTATGAGACAGAGCTCTGGGGCCAACGTCCTGACTTTC
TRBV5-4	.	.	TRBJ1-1	CASSLAGNRGVNTEAFF	TGTGCCAGCAGCTTGGCAGGGAACCGGGGGGTGAACACTGAAGCTTTCTTT
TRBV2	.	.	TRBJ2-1	CASSSRGNEQFF	TGTGCCAGCAGCTCCAGGGGCAATGAGCAGTTCTTC
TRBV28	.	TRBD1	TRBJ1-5	CASSPTGFVSNQPQHF	TGTGCCAGCAGCCCGACAGGGTTTGTCAGCAATCAGCCCCAGCATTTT
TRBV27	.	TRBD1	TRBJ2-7	CASSFGTEYEQYF	TGTGCCAGCAGTTTCGGGACAGAGTACGAGCAGTACTTC
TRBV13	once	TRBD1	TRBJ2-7	CASSPAGQGIHEQYF	TGTGCCAGCAGCCCCGCTGGACAGGGGATCCACGAGCAGTACTTC
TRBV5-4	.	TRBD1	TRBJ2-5	CASSLSQGVGETQYF	TGTGCCAGCAGCTTGAGCCAGGGGGTGGGGGAGACCCAGTACTTC
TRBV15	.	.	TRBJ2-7	CATSREGGQYEQYF	TGTGCCACCAGCAGAGAGGGGGGACAGTACGAGCAGTACTTC
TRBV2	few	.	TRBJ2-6	CASSDVVSATGANVLTF	TGTGCCAGCAGTGACGTGGTTAGCGCCACTGGGGCCAACGTCCTGACTTTC
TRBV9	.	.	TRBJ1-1	CASSPFMGRNTEASF	TGTGCCAGCAGCCCCTTTATGGGGAGGAACACTGAAGCTTCCTTT
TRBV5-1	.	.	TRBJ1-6	CASSSGQATYNSPLHF	TGCGCCAGCAGCTCTGGGCAGGCCACCTATAATTCACCCCTCCACTTT
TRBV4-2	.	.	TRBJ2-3	CASSQEKLSTDTQYF	TGTGCCAGCAGCCAAGAGAAATTGAGTACAGATACGCAGTATTTT
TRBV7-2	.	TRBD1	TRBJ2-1	CASSLVGTGNNEQFF	TGTGCCAGCAGCTTAGTCGGGACAGGGAACAATGAGCAGTTCTTC
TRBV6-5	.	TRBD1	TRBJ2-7	CASSWSGQVGGYEQYF	TGTGCCAGCAGTTGGTCGGGACAGGTGGGTGGCTACGAGCAGTACTTC
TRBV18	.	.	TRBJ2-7	CASSPLTGLSYEQYF	TGTGCCAGCTCACCTTTGACAGGACTCTCCTACGAGCAGTACTTC
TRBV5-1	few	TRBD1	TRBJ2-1	CASSHGTGVYNEQFF	TGCGCCAGCAGCCACGGGACAGGGGTGTACAATGAGCAGTTCTTC
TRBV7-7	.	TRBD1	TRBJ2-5	CASSSRDRAGETQYF	TGTGCTAGCAGCTCCCGGGACAGGGCGGGAGAGACCCAGTACTTC
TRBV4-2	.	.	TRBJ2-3	CASSQDPSLTDTQYF	TGTGCCAGCAGCCAAGATCCCAGTTTGACAGATACGCAGTATTTT
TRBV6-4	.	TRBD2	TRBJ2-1	CASSEVPGGPVNEQFF	TGTGCCAGCAGTGAAGTTCCGGGGGGGCCCGTAAATGAGCAGTTCTTC
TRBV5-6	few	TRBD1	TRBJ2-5	CASSTKTGAGETQYF	TGTGCCAGCAGCACCAAGACAGGGGCGGGAGAGACCCAGTACTTC
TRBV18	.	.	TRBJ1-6	CASSPTGISYNSPLHF	TGTGCCAGCTCACCTACAGGGATCTCCTATAATTCACCCCTCCACTTT
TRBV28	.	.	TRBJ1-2	CASSPPNTF	TGTGCCAGCAGCCCCCCTAACACCTTC
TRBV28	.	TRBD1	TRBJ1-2	CASTSGTGFYGYTF	TGTGCCAGTACATCCGGGACAGGATTCTATGGCTACACCTTC
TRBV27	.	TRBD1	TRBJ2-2	CASTSQGAGTGELFF	TGTGCCAGCACCTCACAGGGGGCGGGCACCGGGGAGCTGTTTTTT
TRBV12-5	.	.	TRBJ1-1	CASGLVRGGGATEAFF	TGTGCTAGTGGTTTGGTACGGGGAGGGGGGGCGACTGAAGCTTTCTTT
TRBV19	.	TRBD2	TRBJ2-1	CASRDRDMAGGHNEQFF	TGTGCCAGTAGGGACCGAGATATGGCGGGGGGGCACAATGAGCAGTTCTTC
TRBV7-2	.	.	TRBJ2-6	CASSLFVGAQGANVLTF	TGTGCCAGCAGCTTATTTGTGGGGGCGCAAGGGGCCAACGTCCTGACTTTC
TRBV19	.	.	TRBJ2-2	CASSLREAGELFF	TGTGCCAGTAGTCTCCGAGAGGCCGGGGAGCTGTTTTTT
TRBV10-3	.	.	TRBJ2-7	CAISDITGRASSSYEQYF	TGTGCCATCAGTGATATTACAGGGAGGGCCTCCAGCTCCTACGAGCAGTACTTC
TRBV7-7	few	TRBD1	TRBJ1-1	CASSPQGSNEAFF	TGTGCCAGCAGCCCACAGGGGTCTAATGAAGCTTTCTTT
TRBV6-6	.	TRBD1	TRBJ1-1	CASNYLGQGGTEAFF	TGTGCCAGCAACTATTTGGGACAGGGGGGGACTGAAGCTTTCTTT
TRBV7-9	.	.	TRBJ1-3	CASSDQGAGNTIYF	TGTGCCAGCAGCGACCAAGGGGCTGGAAACACCATATATTTT
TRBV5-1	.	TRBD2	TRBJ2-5	CASMSGGAGETQYF	TGCGCCAGCATGAGCGGGGGGGCCGGGGAGACCCAGTACTTC